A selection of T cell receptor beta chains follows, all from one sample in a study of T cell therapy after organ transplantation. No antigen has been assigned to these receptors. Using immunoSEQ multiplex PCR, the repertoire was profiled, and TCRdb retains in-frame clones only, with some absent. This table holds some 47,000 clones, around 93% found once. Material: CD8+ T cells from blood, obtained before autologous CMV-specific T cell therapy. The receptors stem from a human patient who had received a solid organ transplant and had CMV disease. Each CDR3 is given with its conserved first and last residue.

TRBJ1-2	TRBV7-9	CASSQMTGSWLYGYTF
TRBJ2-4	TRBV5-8	CASSSSVLAGEVSYF
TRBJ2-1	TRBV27	CASSLRRDYNEQFF
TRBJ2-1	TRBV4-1	CASSQWRGNEQFF
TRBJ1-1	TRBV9	CASSVSVNTEAFF
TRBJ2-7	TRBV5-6	CASSYQYRGLRSYEQYF
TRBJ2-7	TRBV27	CASSLNRDSEAGVGSEQYF
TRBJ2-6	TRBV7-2	CASSLEGQGQLSGANVLTF
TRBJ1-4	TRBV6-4	CASSAMGGTGDEKLFF
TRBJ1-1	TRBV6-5	CASSYSENPEAFF
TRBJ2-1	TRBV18	CASSPSHSRPGQGPFPEYNEQFF
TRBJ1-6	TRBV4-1	CASSQRENLHNSPLHF
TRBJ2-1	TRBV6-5	CAALSPYNEQFF
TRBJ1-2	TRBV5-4	CASSVGTGLYGYTF
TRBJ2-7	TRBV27	CASSLRDTLYEQYF
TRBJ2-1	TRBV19	CASSIGLAGRSYNEQFF
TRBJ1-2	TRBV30	CAWSSTGSNYGYTF
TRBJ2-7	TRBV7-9	CASSPPLGQGPYEQYF